This T cell receptor beta chain was identified in a study of STAT5B mutations in CD4+ large granular lymphocyte leukemia. Generated by immunoSEQ multiplex PCR, the TCRdb table keeps only in-frame clones and is missing some. This table holds about 32,000 clones, 85% found once. Points on this clone: Its antigen is currently unknown.

Whole-study results and caveats: Patient CD4-sorted repertoires looked more clonal than healthy CD4+ repertoires, even without putative leukemic clones. The CD4+ versus CD8+ T-LGLL clonality difference may reflect limited sample size. Main leukemic clonotypes were patient-specific, but 20% to 25% appeared at low frequency elsewhere.

The receptor comes from a human donor in good health. The sequenced sample consisted of CD4+ T cells from blood buffy coats.

CDR3 nucleotide sequence: TGTGCCAGCAGTTTTTACGTCTACGAGCAGTACTTC. Translated, it gives CASSFYVYEQYF. The chain links TRBV28 to TRBJ2-7; D call uncertain. This CDR3 comprises 12 residues. Trimming stripped 3 bases from V and 3 bases from J, with 6 bases between. Germline values: CDR1 MDHEN, CDR2 SYDVKM.